Listed below are T cell receptor beta chains from one sample, sequenced in a study of blood T cell repertoires in COVID-19. Assay used: immunoSEQ multiplex PCR; TCRdb lists only in-frame clones, some missing. Here the sample spans 95,000 to 110,000 clones, over 75% being singletons. The specimen sequenced was peripheral blood. These receptors came from a human donor in a cohort sampled during active or convalescent COVID-19. Each CDR3 is given with its conserved first and last residue. Each record gives: D gene, V gene, J gene, CDR3 protein, CDR3 DNA. The D gene is left open where the match is weak.

>NA|TRBV11-3|TRBJ2-1
CASSSPGLSSYNEQFF
TGTGCCAGCAGCTCCCCGGGACTCAGCTCCTACAATGAGCAGTTCTTC
>NA|TRBV27|TRBJ1-6
CASRPPGATYNSPLHF
TGTGCCAGCAGGCCGCCAGGGGCCACCTATAATTCACCCCTCCACTTT
>NA|TRBV6-1|TRBJ1-3
CASSEPQTLLRRFGNTIYF
TGTGCCAGCAGTGAACCCCAGACCCTCTTGAGGAGGTTTGGAAACACCATATATTTT
>NA|TRBV12-3/TRBV12-4|TRBJ2-3
CASSFDSTDTQYF
TGTGCCAGCAGTTTCGACTCCACAGATACGCAGTATTTT
>NA|TRBV12-3/TRBV12-4|TRBJ2-3
CASSHQRPDTQYF
TGTGCCAGCAGCCATCAGCGGCCAGATACGCAGTATTTT
>NA|TRBV6-5|TRBJ1-1
CATWRTGTNTEAFF
TGTGCCACCTGGAGGACGGGTACGAACACTGAAGCTTTCTTT
>NA|TRBV6-5|TRBJ2-3
CASSYGQIPSTDTQYF
TGTGCCAGCAGTTACGGACAGATCCCTAGCACAGATACGCAGTATTTT
>TRBD1|TRBV6-5|TRBJ2-1
CASRGQGGEQFF
TGTGCCAGCAGAGGACAGGGGGGGGAGCAGTTCTTC
>NA|TRBV6-5|TRBJ2-7
CASSSGLGYEQYF
TGTGCCAGCAGTTCAGGGTTAGGCTACGAGCAGTACTTC
>NA|TRBV24-1|TRBJ2-7
CATSDSYEQYF
TGTGCCACCAGTGATTCATACGAGCAGTACTTC
>NA|TRBV11-2|TRBJ2-2
CASSLGHTGELFF
TGTGCCAGCAGCTTGGGGCACACCGGGGAGCTGTTTTTT